This T cell receptor (beta chain) is from a study of CD8 T cells in ankylosing spondylitis. Making use of molecular barcodes, quantitative 5'-RACE generated TCR beta libraries. TCRdb analysed the 5' RACE reads with MiXCR anew, one entry per CDR3 protein. The table has around 150,000 distinct CDR3 sequences, about 32% seen once. Concerning this clonotype: Its antigen is undetermined.

Study findings and constraints: Made up of under 10 highly homologous variants, a TCR beta motif appeared characteristic of ankylosing spondylitis blood. Disease-associated clones were CD8+ and fairly uncommon in peripheral blood. According to the report, clones linked to the disease were significantly enriched in matched synovial fluid samples taken from ankylosing spondylitis patients.

The CDR3 sequence is 18 residues long. Trimming removed 3 bases from V and 4 bases from J; junction bases left unmatched: 7. Germline CDR1 reads SGHRS; CDR2 reads YFSETQ. This sequence originates from a male donor with ankylosing spondylitis. The J gene is TRBJ2-2, the V gene TRBV5-1; the match to TRBD2 covers 15 bases. The sequenced sample was synovial fluid, either unsorted or a sorted T cell fraction (not recorded which). CDR3 coding DNA: TGCGCCAGCAGCTCCGGACTAGCGGGAGGGCCAAGCACCGGGGAGCTGTTTTTT. It specifies CASSSGLAGGPSTGELFF.